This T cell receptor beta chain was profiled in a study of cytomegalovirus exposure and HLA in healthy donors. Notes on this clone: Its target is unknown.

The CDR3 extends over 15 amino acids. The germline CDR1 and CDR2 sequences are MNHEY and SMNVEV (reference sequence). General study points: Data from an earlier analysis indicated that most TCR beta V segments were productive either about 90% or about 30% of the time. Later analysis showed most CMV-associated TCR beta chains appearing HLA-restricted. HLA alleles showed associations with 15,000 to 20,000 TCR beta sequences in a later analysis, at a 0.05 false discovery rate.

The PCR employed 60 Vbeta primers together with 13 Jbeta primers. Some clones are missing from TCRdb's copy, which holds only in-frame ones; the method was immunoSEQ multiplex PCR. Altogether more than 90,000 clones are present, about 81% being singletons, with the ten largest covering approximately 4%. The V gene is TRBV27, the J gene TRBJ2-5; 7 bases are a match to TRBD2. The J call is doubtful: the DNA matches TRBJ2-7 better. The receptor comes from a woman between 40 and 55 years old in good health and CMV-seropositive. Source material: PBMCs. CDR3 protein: CASSQDTSASYEQYF. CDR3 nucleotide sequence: TGTGCCAGCAGTCAAGACACTAGCGCTTCCTACGAGCAGTACTTC.